This is a list of T cell receptor beta chains from one sample in a study of blood T cell repertoires in COVID-19. TCRdb's copy holds only in-frame clones and misses some; the assay was immunoSEQ multiplex PCR. The repertoire consists of 55,000 to 65,000 clones, with 75% to 80% occurring once and the leading ten covering less than 30%. Specimen: peripheral blood. The receptors stem from a human donor in a cohort sampled during active COVID-19. Both conserved end residues are part of each CDR3. The order of the fields is V gene, J gene, clone size, D gene, CDR3 DNA, CDR3 protein. A D gene is named only where the DNA matches it firmly. Clone size is given for some rows only: seen once, a few or many times, or a class if the clone is expanded.

v_gene: TRBV5-8
j_gene: TRBJ2-5
abundance: -
d_gene: TRBD2
CDR3nt: TGTGCCAGCACCGTTCGCGCAGCGGGAGGGGAGACCCAGTACTTC
CDR3aa: CASTVRAAGGETQYF

v_gene: TRBV14
j_gene: TRBJ2-3
abundance: -
d_gene: -
CDR3nt: TGTGCCAGCAGCCAACCTTTGGGGCGAAAGGGGAGCACAGATACGCAGTATTTT
CDR3aa: CASSQPLGRKGSTDTQYF

v_gene: TRBV27
j_gene: TRBJ2-3
abundance: -
d_gene: TRBD2
CDR3nt: TGTGCCAGCAGTTTACTTGGCGGGAGGGCTGGAGATACGCAGTATTTT
CDR3aa: CASSLLGGRAGDTQYF

v_gene: TRBV18
j_gene: TRBJ2-1
abundance: -
d_gene: TRBD1
CDR3nt: TGTGCCAGCTCAATTGGACAGGGGAGCGGCAATGAGCAGTTCTTC
CDR3aa: CASSIGQGSGNEQFF

v_gene: TRBV27
j_gene: TRBJ2-5
abundance: -
d_gene: TRBD1
CDR3nt: TGTGCCAGCAGTACGCTGACAGGGCAAGAGACCCAGTACTTC
CDR3aa: CASSTLTGQETQYF

v_gene: TRBV5-1
j_gene: TRBJ2-6
abundance: few
d_gene: TRBD1
CDR3nt: TGCGCCAGCAGCTTACAGGGGATCTCTGGGGCCAACGTCCTGACTTTC
CDR3aa: CASSLQGISGANVLTF

v_gene: TRBV23-1
j_gene: TRBJ2-7
abundance: -
d_gene: TRBD2
CDR3nt: TGCGCCAGCAGTATCATTGATGGCCACAGGACTAGCGGGGCCTACGAGCAGTACTTC
CDR3aa: CASSIIDGHRTSGAYEQYF

v_gene: TRBV4-3
j_gene: TRBJ1-6
abundance: few
d_gene: -
CDR3nt: TGCGCCAGCAGCCAAGATGGAGACGGCCTTTCACCCCTCCACTTT
CDR3aa: CASSQDGDGLSPLHF

v_gene: TRBV28
j_gene: TRBJ2-7
abundance: -
d_gene: TRBD2
CDR3nt: TGTGCCAGCAGTCCCGGGACTAGCGGGAGGCCTTCCTACGAGCAGTACTTC
CDR3aa: CASSPGTSGRPSYEQYF

v_gene: TRBV9
j_gene: TRBJ2-1
abundance: few
d_gene: -
CDR3nt: TGTGCCAGCAGCGTAGGAGGAAACAGGGCGAATGAGCAGTTCTTC
CDR3aa: CASSVGGNRANEQFF

v_gene: TRBV7-6
j_gene: TRBJ1-6
abundance: -
d_gene: -
CDR3nt: TGTGCCAGCAGCTCCCGACCCCTATGGGGAGATTCACCCCTCCACTTT
CDR3aa: CASSSRPLWGDSPLHF

v_gene: TRBV5-4
j_gene: TRBJ1-1
abundance: -
d_gene: TRBD1
CDR3nt: TGTGCCAGCAGCTTGGCCAGACAGGGTGACACTGAAGCTTTCTTT
CDR3aa: CASSLARQGDTEAFF

v_gene: TRBV30
j_gene: TRBJ1-1
abundance: -
d_gene: -
CDR3nt: TGTGCCCTAGGACAGAGGGGCCAATTCTTT
CDR3aa: CALGQRGQFF

v_gene: TRBV3-1/TRBV3-2
j_gene: TRBJ2-7
abundance: once
d_gene: TRBD2
CDR3nt: TGTGCCAGCAGCTTTTCTAGCGGGGCCTACGAGCAGTACTTC
CDR3aa: CASSFSSGAYEQYF